The 5 T cell receptor beta chains in this list originate from one sample, sequenced in a study of shared clonotypes between healthy human individuals. Libraries were prepared by immunoSEQ multiplex PCR; TCRdb keeps only in-frame clonotypes and omits some of them. The data hold around 500,000 clones, with around 73% observed a single time. The sample comprised PBMCs. These receptors were collected from a woman aged 40 to 50 in good health. Some clones in this sample may be carry-over from other donors' samples.

The chain joins TRBV18 to TRBJ2-1; TRBD1 agrees at 7 bases. Trimming at V came to 6 bases and at J to 7 bases, leaving 12 bases not matched to a gene. The CDR3 covers 15 residues. The germline V gene has CDR1 KGHSH and CDR2 LQKENI. The CDR3, as DNA: TGTGCCAGCTCTTCGACAGGGTTCGTTGGGAATGAGCAGTTCTTC. Translation: CASSSTGFVGNEQFF.

This chain uses TRBV7-2 with TRBJ2-7; D perhaps matches TRBD1 (6 bases). This CDR3 has 17 amino acids. CDR1 and CDR2 (germline): SGHTA, FQGNSA. The V and J ends lost 1 base and 6 bases respectively, with 22 bases between them. This CDR3 reads CASSLVQGTLQGSEQYF. CDR3 bases: TGTGCCAGCAGCTTAGTCCAGGGGACACTGCAGGGGAGCGAGCAGTACTTC.

This clone was seen a single time. V usage is TRBV7-2 and J usage is TRBJ2-7; TRBD2 matches 7 bases. Losses at the gene ends were 2 bases for V and 6 bases for J; bases not matched to a gene: 7. This CDR3 spans 14 amino acids. Germline CDR1 reads SGHTA; CDR2 reads FQGNSA. As DNA, the CDR3 is TGTGCCAGCAGCTTAAGGCGGGAGCGATTCGAGCAGTACTTC. It yields the protein CASSLRRERFEQYF.

The CDR3 DNA sequence: TGTGCCAGTAGTATCGGATTAGCGGGAGTTACAGATACGCAGTATTTT. It codes for CASSIGLAGVTDTQYF. J is TRBJ2-3 and V is TRBV19, with 9 bases identical to TRBD2. The CDR3 spans 16 residues. Germline assignment: CDR1 LNHDA and CDR2 SQIVND (reference sequence). Unmatched junction bases numbered 7, after V lost 3 bases and J lost 3 bases. The variable domain in full, with the rest retrieved from reference TRBV19 and TRBJ2-3, is DGGITQSPKYLFRKEGQNVTLSCEQNLNHDAMYWYRQDPGQGLRLIYYSQIVNDFQKGDIAEGYSVSREKKESFPLTVTSAQKNPTAFYLCASSIGLAGVTDTQYFGPGTRLTVL.

The chain uses TRBV28 and TRBJ1-4; 9 bases are shared with TRBD1. The CDR3 totals 14 residues. Germline V gene sequence: CDR1 MDHEN, CDR2 SYDVKM. The V segment lost 2 bases and the J segment 9 bases; nucleotides outside the gene matches: 4. The DNA of the CDR3 is TGTGCCAGCAGTTTAGGGACAGGGACCCAAAAACTGTTTTTT. Amino acid sequence: CASSLGTGTQKLFF.